The 30 T cell receptor beta chains reported below all come from one sample, sequenced in a study of OX40 agonist ivuxolimab in advanced cancers. Profiling relied on immunoSEQ multiplex PCR, and the TCRdb table lists in-frame clones only, not all of them. The top ten hold 3.1% of the sample, which has tens of thousands of clones, roughly 80% seen once. The sequenced sample was CD4+ or CD8+ T cells sorted from blood, obtained in a trial of the OX40 agonist ivuxolimab. The source is an adult with an advanced solid tumor such as melanoma, head and neck, liver or kidney cancer.

This chain joins TRBV7-3 and TRBJ2-7; TRBD1 matches at 9 bases. The V and J ends lost 3 bases and 3 bases, in that order; junction bases with no gene match: 3. The length of the CDR3 is 14 residues. CDR1 and CDR2 (germline): SGHTA, FQGTGA. The CDR3, as DNA: TGTGCCAGCAGCTTGACAGGGGGGCTCTACGAGCAGTACTTC. Encoded protein: CASSLTGGLYEQYF.

The chain has TRBV6-6 and TRBJ1-1; 7 bases align to TRBD1. The CDR3 extends over 14 amino acids. J was trimmed by 7 bases and V by 8 bases; bases with no gene match: 13. CDR1 is MNHNY, CDR2 SVGAGI, per germline (reference sequence). The CDR3: CASGRGGDSREAFF. DNA of the CDR3: TGTGCCAGCGGGCGAGGGGGCGATTCCCGTGAAGCTTTCTTT.

V usage is TRBV6-5 and J usage is TRBJ1-2, with D uncertain. CDR1 and CDR2 (germline): MNHEY, SVGAGI. CDR3 size: 14 residues. Trimming cost V 2 bases and J 8 bases, with 15 bases left between them. The CDR3 DNA is TGTGCCAGCAGTTACACGCCAGACAAGGGAGGCTACACCTTC. Amino acids: CASSYTPDKGGYTF.

V is TRBV4-2 and J is TRBJ2-3, with 10 bases that match TRBD2. Germline CDR1 is LGHNA and CDR2 is YNFKEQ. The CDR3 is made up of 15 amino acids. V shed 2 bases, J shed 7 bases, and the junction held 6 bases outside the gene matches. CDR3 region: CASSQQRGGPNTQYF. CDR3 coding DNA: TGTGCCAGCAGCCAACAGCGGGGGGGCCCGAATACGCAGTATTTT.

The V and J genes are TRBV21-1 and TRBJ2-7; the DNA was not used to check the table's D call, TRBD1. TRBV21-1 is classified as a pseudogene. This CDR3 is built from 16 residues. The CDR3: CASSRRTGIVSREQYF. In nucleotides, the CDR3 is TGTGCCAGCAGCAGAAGGACAGGGATAGTTTCGAGGGAGCAGTACTTC.

The chain employs TRBV9 and TRBJ2-2; perhaps TRBD2 as D (6 bases). This CDR3 is built from 15 residues. Germline V CDR1 and CDR2: SGDLS, YYNGEE. Trimming shortened V by 0 bases and J by 1 base, and 7 bases separated the two germline ends. The CDR3 reads CASSVGGENTGELFF. In DNA form, the CDR3 reads TGTGCCAGCAGCGTAGGCGGGGAGAACACCGGGGAGCTGTTTTTT.

The chain is built from TRBV7-8 and TRBJ1-4; D ambiguous. The CDR3 sequence is 11 residues long. The V gene lost 6 bases and the J gene lost 10 bases, with 9 bases spanning the gap. CDR1 and CDR2 (germline): SGHVS, FQNEAQ. The CDR3 protein is CASRETGKLFF. The CDR3 coding sequence is TGTGCCAGCAGGGAGACGGGAAAACTGTTTTTT.

The gene calls are TRBV7-2 and TRBJ2-2, with D perhaps matching TRBD1 or TRBD2 (7 bases each). This CDR3 region has 16 residues. Germline CDR1 SGHTA, CDR2 FQGNSA. The V end lost 7 bases, the J end lost 7 bases, and 22 bases lay between the germline ends. CDR3 residues: CASTPQAGGEYGELFF. The CDR3 nucleotides read TGTGCCAGCACCCCTCAGGCAGGGGGGGAATACGGGGAGCTGTTTTTT.

V usage is TRBV5-1 and J usage is TRBJ2-3; D uncertain. CDR1 and CDR2 (germline): SGHRS, YFSETQ. V was clipped by 3 bases and J by 2 bases, with 10 bases between them. The CDR3 runs to 14 residues. This CDR3 is CASSSGWDTDTQYF. The CDR3 DNA sequence: TGCGCCAGCAGCTCAGGATGGGACACAGATACGCAGTATTTT.

The chain employs TRBV11-3 and TRBJ2-1; D may be TRBD1 (7 bases). Trimming left V 0 bases short and J 2 bases short, with 17 bases between. Germline loops: CDR1 SGHNT, CDR2 YENEEA. The CDR3 is 18 residues long. The CDR3 bases are TGTGCCAGCAGCTTAGATCAGGGGGGCTCTAATGCCTACAATGAGCAGTTCTTC. Translated: CASSLDQGGSNAYNEQFF.

The V gene is TRBV30, the J gene TRBJ1-2; unclear D gene. V was trimmed by 3 bases and J by 8 bases, leaving 22 bases between them. This CDR3 is built from 15 residues. Germline V gene sequence: CDR1 GTSNPN, CDR2 SVGIG (reference sequence). CDR3 nucleotide sequence: TGTGCCTGGAGAGGCCTTTATACAAAGCAATGGGGCTACACCTTC. Protein sequence: CAWRGLYTKQWGYTF. Combining the CDR3 with reference TRBV30 and TRBJ1-2 gives the whole variable domain SQTIHQWPATLVQPVGSPLSLECTVEGTSNPNLYWYRQAAGRGLQLLFYSVGIGQISSEVPQNLSASRPQDRQFILSSKKLLLSDSGFYLCAWRGLYTKQWGYTFGSGTRLTVV.

The J gene is TRBJ1-6, the V gene TRBV6-1, with 7 bases aligning to TRBD1. V lost 6 bases to trimming and J lost 6 bases; unmatched junction nucleotides: 5. CDR1 is MNHNS, CDR2 SASEGT, per germline. This CDR3 has 14 amino acids. CDR3 sequence reads: CASRTGTFNSPLHF. CDR3 nucleotide sequence: TGTGCCAGCAGGACAGGGACGTTTAATTCACCCCTCCACTTT.

In nucleotides, the CDR3 is TGTGCCAGCAGTCTCCCTACCACCTACAATGAGCAGTTCTTC. Protein product: CASSLPTTYNEQFF. V is TRBV28 and J is TRBJ2-1, with D unresolved. Germline loops: CDR1 MDHEN, CDR2 SYDVKM. CDR3 length: 14 amino acids. V was pared by 5 bases and J by 2 bases, with 10 bases between.

This clone was seen a single time. J is TRBJ1-2 and V is TRBV6-5; D ambiguous. The CDR3 has 14 amino acids. Trimming shortened V by 5 bases and J by 4 bases, and 14 bases separated the two germline ends. Germline values: CDR1 MNHEY, CDR2 SVGAGI. CDR3 protein: CASSRDRGSYGYTF. The CDR3 DNA reads as TGTGCCAGCAGTCGCGACCGAGGGAGCTATGGCTACACCTTC.

V gene TRBV29-1 combines with J gene TRBJ2-5; 8 positions agree with TRBD1. J was trimmed by 1 base and V by 2 bases; bases with no gene match: 6. The CDR3 has 15 amino acids. Per the germline V gene, CDR1 is SQVTM and CDR2 is ANQGSEA. CDR3 DNA: TGCAGCGTTGAAAGGTACCAGGGGGCCCAAGAGACCCAGTACTTC. It yields the protein CSVERYQGAQETQYF.

This sequence joins TRBV2 and TRBJ2-5; 7 nucleotides match TRBD2. V lost 11 bases to trimming and J lost 4 bases; unmatched junction nucleotides: 7. CDR1 and CDR2 (germline): SNHLY, FYNNEI. This CDR3 is 12 amino acids long. CDR3 residues: CAGNGGGETQYF. Written as DNA, the CDR3 is TGTGCCGGAAATGGGGGGGGAGAGACCCAGTACTTC.

The chain recombines TRBV10-3 with TRBJ2-1; D tentatively fits TRBD1 or TRBD2 (5 bases each). Germline loops: CDR1 ENHRY, CDR2 SYGVKD. V lost 5 bases and J 0 bases, leaving 17 bases between the germline ends. The CDR3 totals 17 residues. The CDR3 region is CAISLRGTQSSYNEQFF. DNA of the CDR3: TGTGCCATCAGTCTAAGAGGGACGCAGAGCTCCTACAATGAGCAGTTCTTC.

In its sample, this clone was seen once. The chain employs TRBV6-5 and TRBJ1-6; TRBD1 matches 12 bases. This CDR3 comprises 13 residues. CDR1 MNHEY and CDR2 SVGAGI come from the germline V gene. The V segment lost 7 bases and the J segment 11 bases; nucleotides outside the gene matches: 3. The CDR3 loop is CASKGTGGAPLHF. The CDR3 region has the DNA TGTGCCAGCAAGGGGACAGGGGGCGCACCCCTCCACTTT.

V gene TRBV6-5 combines with J gene TRBJ1-2; D unresolved. Germline-derived CDR1 and CDR2 are MNHEY and SVGAGI. The length of the CDR3 is 14 residues. V lost 5 bases, J lost 4 bases, and 14 bases lay in between. CDR3 loop: CASSDAGGFYGYTF. The CDR3 bases are TGTGCCAGCAGTGATGCGGGCGGATTCTATGGCTACACCTTC.

V gene TRBV7-6 combines with J gene TRBJ2-3; 9 bases align to TRBD2. The germline gives CDR1 SGHVS, CDR2 FNYEAQ. This CDR3 is 16 amino acids long. The V gene end was trimmed by 3 bases and the J gene end by 1 base; junction bases not matched to a gene: 5. The CDR3 is CASSLLAGARTDTQYF. The CDR3 nucleotides read TGTGCCAGCAGCTTGTTAGCGGGGGCCCGCACAGATACGCAGTATTTT.

This clone occurred once. The junction departs from germline at one end; a sequencing error may be responsible. This chain links TRBV7-7 with TRBJ2-7; D gene unclear. Per germline, CDR1 SSHAT and CDR2 FNYEAQ (reference sequence). The CDR3 loop spans 13 amino acids. Here the CDR3 reads CASSPTGAYEQYF. CDR3 nucleotides: TGTGCTAGCAGCCCCACGGGTGCCTACGAGCAGTACTTC.

The chain carries TRBV30 and TRBJ2-5; TRBD1 or TRBD2 may be the D gene (7 bases each). CDR1 and CDR2 from the germline V gene are GTSNPN and SVGIG (reference sequence). Trimming pared 4 bases from V and 6 bases from J, leaving 18 bases between. The CDR3 runs 14 residues. CDR3 in amino acids: CAWNGGTEGKTQYF. As DNA, the CDR3 is TGTGCCTGGAACGGGGGGACAGAAGGGAAGACCCAGTACTTC.

The rearrangement joins TRBV5-1 to TRBJ1-1, with TRBD1 matching over 7 bases. Germline V gene sequence: CDR1 SGHRS, CDR2 YFSETQ. The CDR3 loop spans 16 amino acids. V gave up 0 bases and J gave up 3 bases; unmatched junction bases: 8. CDR3 in amino acids: CASSLGQGVTDTEAFF. The CDR3 DNA sequence: TGCGCCAGCAGCTTGGGGCAGGGGGTCACGGACACTGAAGCTTTCTTT.

This rearrangement joins TRBV23-1 to TRBJ2-2; D may be TRBD1 (6 bases). TRBV23-1 is an ORF for which the function is uncertain. V lost 0 bases to trimming and J lost 5 bases, with 13 bases between them. The CDR3 extends over 16 amino acids. The CDR3 nucleotides are TGCGCCAGCAGTCAATCGGAACAGGGCTGGACCGGGGAGCTGTTTTTT. The encoded protein is CASSQSEQGWTGELFF.

With regard to this clone: One end of the junction is discordant with germline, which a read error may explain. The V gene is TRBV5-6, the J gene TRBJ2-7; no reliable D call. The CDR3 is 12 residues long. Per germline, CDR1 SGHDT and CDR2 YYEEEE. The CDR3 protein is CASSLADDGISF. CDR3 nucleotides: TGTGCCAGCAGCTTGGCCGACGACGGAATTTCTTTC. Based on the CDR3 plus reference TRBV5-6 and TRBJ2-7, the full variable domain is DAGVTQSPTHLIKTRGQQVTLRCSPKSGHDTVSWYQQALGQGPQFIFQYYEEEERQRGNFPDRFSGHQFPNYSSELNVNALLLGDSALYLCASSLADDGISFGPGTRLTVT.

Only a few counts were recorded for this clone. The rearrangement joins TRBV3-2 to TRBJ2-7; the table calls TRBD2, which could not be checked here. TRBV3-2 is termed a pseudogene. The CDR3 sequence is 9 residues long. The CDR3 is CASSLGQYF. CDR3 bases: TGTGCCAGCAGCCTCGGTCAGTACTTC.

The chain is built from TRBV5-5 and TRBJ2-7; 7 positions agree with TRBD1. Germline V gene data show CDR1 as SGHKS and CDR2 as YYEKEE (reference sequence). The CDR3 loop spans 16 amino acids. The V and J ends lost 2 bases and 3 bases, in that order; junction bases with no gene match: 11. CDR3 in amino acids: CASSLEGAFWVYEQYF. CDR3 nucleotides: TGTGCCAGCAGCTTAGAGGGGGCATTTTGGGTCTACGAGCAGTACTTC.

This rearrangement joins TRBV7-3 to TRBJ2-2; TRBD1 matches 10 bases. V gave up 5 bases and J gave up 5 bases; unmatched junction bases: 17. The CDR3 sequence is 19 residues long. Looked up from germline, CDR1 is SGHTA and CDR2 is FQGTGA. In nucleotides, the CDR3 is TGTGCCAGCAGCCCCAAATCGGGACAGGGGTCGATTTATACCGGGGAGCTGTTTTTT. This sequence encodes CASSPKSGQGSIYTGELFF.

The CDR3 sequence: CASSSLSGTSYGYTF. As DNA, the CDR3 is TGTGCCAGCAGCTCGCTTTCCGGGACTTCCTATGGCTACACCTTC. The chain carries TRBV11-2 and TRBJ1-2; tentative D call: TRBD1 (5 bases). The CDR3 loop spans 15 amino acids. The germline gives CDR1 SGHAT, CDR2 FQNNGV. V lost 4 bases and J lost 4, with 16 bases in between.

The chain links TRBV21-1 to TRBJ1-2; the table's D call TRBD1 went unverified against the DNA. TRBV21-1 corresponds to a pseudogene. The CDR3 consists of 13 residues. The CDR3 region has the DNA TGTGCCAGCATGGGGAGACAGGGGGATGGCTACACCTTC. Its translation: CASMGRQGDGYTF.